This T cell receptor beta chain was documented in a study of blood T cell repertoires in COVID-19 (TCRdb year 2020). At the level of the whole study: The collaborator samples originated in the United States, Italy and Spain and spanned the acute and convalescent phases of COVID-19. The material from the prospective study consisted of cDNA or gDNA derived from T cells, B-cell-depleted T cells, or PBMCs. Subjects who had been exposed to COVID-19, were actively infected with it, or had recovered from it provided the deeply sampled blood TCRbeta repertoires that made up the dataset. The repertoires were made available in a free public database intended to serve as a resource for research on the immune response to SARS-CoV-2. The samples were drawn from the first 160 participants of the ongoing ImmuneRACE study and from about 1,200 subjects provided by 6 global collaborators. A de-identified subject ID, COVID-19 status, age in years and sex were almost always included in the sample metadata. HLA class I and class II types, where available, came from metadata supplied by the sample provider rather than from assay-based typing.

The paper as a whole reports these results and caveats: The quantity of clinical and demographic metadata differed by source and by participant and was supplied without curation.

TCRbeta CDR3 regions were amplified from genomic DNA using the immunoSEQ Assay, a bias-controlled multiplex PCR. The original pipeline was this. Within the assay, amplification of reference gene primers was used to estimate how many nucleated cells each sample contained. Sequence reads were collapsed and filtered to measure the absolute abundance of every unique TCRbeta CDR3 rearrangement. For each sample, productive Simpson clonality was calculated as the square root of Simpson's diversity index over productive rearrangements. TCRdb re-hosts the immuneACCESS table, in-frame sequences only. Its copies lack some clones; in the studies checked, an unresolved V gene accounts for under half of them, and the cause for the rest is not known. V and J calls and clone size come straight from that table; D and trimming were deduced from the DNA. This sample has around 340,000 clones in its table, and roughly 90% of those were observed once. Just over 1% of the sample goes to the ten largest clones.

Comment on this clone: It has no known antigen specificity. No base quality information exists; no much larger clone differs at one position.

Trimming removed 8 bases from V and 5 bases from J; the gene matches leave 6 bases unexplained. CDR1 and CDR2, per the germline V gene, are SGHRS and YFSETQ. Reading from cysteine to phenylalanine, the CDR3 counts 14 amino acids. The CDR3 DNA has 42 bases and is translated from base 1. Participants in the prospective study were enrolled through a virtual design, were aged about 18 to 100 years, and lived in about 25 United States geographic areas. In the prospective study, cohorts were assigned on the basis of participant-reported clinical history obtained from a screening survey and a study questionnaire. A participant counted as exposed if, within 2 weeks of entering the study, that participant had been in contact with someone who had a PCR-confirmed or clinician-diagnosed COVID-19 case. Mobile phlebotomists in the prospective study collected whole blood, serum and a nasopharyngeal or oropharyngeal swab from every participant. Prospective study participants could optionally give additional blood draws and questionnaires over an approximately 2-month period. Prospective study blood samples were shipped either frozen or at room temperature before DNA extraction.

The material sequenced was PBMCs or T cells enriched from blood (not recorded which). This TCR was recovered from a woman in her thirties who had been exposed to COVID-19. This sequence uses TRBV5-1 and TRBJ2-7; 14 central nucleotides agree with TRBD2. The CDR3: CASAGTSGRNEQYF. The DNA reads TGCGCCAGTGCCGGGACTAGCGGGAGAAACGAGCAGTACTTC.